The clone carrying this TCR beta chain was counted a few times. Antigen unknown. This sample is part of a study of cytomegalovirus exposure and HLA in healthy donors. Study conclusions and caveats: In a later analysis, TCR beta V- and J-gene trimming was associated with a missense DCLRE1C variant. Using the classifier, cytomegalovirus status was reportedly diagnosed with high specificity and sensitivity. In a later analysis, TCR association rates varied by HLA locus: DRB1 most, HLA-C fewest.

The PCR contained 60 Vbeta and 13 Jbeta primers. Measured with immunoSEQ multiplex PCR; TCRdb has only the in-frame clones, and not every one. Here the sample spans some 130,000 clones, 70% to 80% being singletons. The sample comprised PBMCs. The origin of this receptor is a woman aged 55-69 years in good health and CMV-seropositive.

The CDR3 nucleotides read TGTGCCAGCGGGCTAGCGGGGAGTCGGGATGAGCAGTTCTTC. It encodes CASGLAGSRDEQFF. This rearrangement joins TRBV6-1 to TRBJ2-1, with 9 bases fitting TRBD2. In germline, CDR1 is MNHNS, CDR2 SASEGT. V shed 8 bases and J 8 bases; nucleotides not matched to a gene: 10. CDR3 length: 14 amino acids.